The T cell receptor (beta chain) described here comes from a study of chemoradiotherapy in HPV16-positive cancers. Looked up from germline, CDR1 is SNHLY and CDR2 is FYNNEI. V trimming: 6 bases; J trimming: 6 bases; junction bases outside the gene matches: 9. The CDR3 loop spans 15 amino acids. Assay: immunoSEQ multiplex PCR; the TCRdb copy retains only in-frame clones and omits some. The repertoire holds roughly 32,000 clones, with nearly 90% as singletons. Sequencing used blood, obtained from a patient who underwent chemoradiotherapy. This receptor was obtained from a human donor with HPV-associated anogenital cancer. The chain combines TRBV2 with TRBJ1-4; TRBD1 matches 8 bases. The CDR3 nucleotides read TGTGCCAGCAGCGGCCCCAGGGGGCGGTATGAAAAACTGTTTTTT. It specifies CASSGPRGRYEKLFF.